Presented here are 2 T cell receptor beta chains from one specimen sequenced in a study of blood T cell repertoires in COVID-19. TCRdb keeps only in-frame clones here, not all; method: immunoSEQ multiplex PCR. The table has under 200,000 clones, about 90% seen once. Sample: peripheral blood. The receptors were gathered from a man aged 35 to 55 with active or convalescent COVID-19.

This rearrangement joins TRBV5-5 to TRBJ2-7, with unresolved D. V was trimmed by 0 bases and J by 3 bases, leaving 4 bases between them. CDR1 and CDR2 (germline): SGHKS, YYEKEE (reference sequence). The CDR3 totals 12 residues. In DNA, the CDR3 is TGTGCCAGCAGCTTGGACGGCTACGAGCAGTACTTC. Protein product: CASSLDGYEQYF. The variable domain in full, completed from reference TRBV5-5 and TRBJ2-7, reads DAGVTQSPTHLIKTRGQQVTLRCSPISGHKSVSWYQQVLGQGPQFIFQYYEKEERGRGNFPDRFSARQFPNYSSELNVNALLLGDSALYLCASSLDGYEQYFGPGTRLTVT.

The V and J genes are TRBV30 and TRBJ1-2; the D gene is possibly TRBD1 (6 bases). The ends were cut back, 1 base at V and 7 bases at J, with 16 bases in the middle. This CDR3 comprises 14 residues. The germline gives CDR1 GTSNPN, CDR2 SVGIG (reference sequence). This chain's CDR3 is CAWSGNRVNRGYTF. DNA for the CDR3: TGTGCCTGGAGTGGAAACAGGGTGAATCGTGGCTACACCTTC.